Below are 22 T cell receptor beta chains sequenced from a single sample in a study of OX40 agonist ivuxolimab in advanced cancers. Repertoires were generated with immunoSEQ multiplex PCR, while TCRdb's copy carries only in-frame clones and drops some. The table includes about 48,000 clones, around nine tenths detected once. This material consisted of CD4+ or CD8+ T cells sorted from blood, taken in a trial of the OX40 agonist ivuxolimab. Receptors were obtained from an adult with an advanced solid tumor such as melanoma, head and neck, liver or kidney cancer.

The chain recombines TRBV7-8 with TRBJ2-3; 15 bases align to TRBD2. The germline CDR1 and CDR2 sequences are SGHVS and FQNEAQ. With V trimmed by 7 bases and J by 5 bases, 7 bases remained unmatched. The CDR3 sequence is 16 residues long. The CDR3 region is CASTGLAGGPGDTQYF. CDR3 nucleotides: TGTGCCAGCACCGGACTAGCGGGGGGGCCGGGAGATACGCAGTATTTT.

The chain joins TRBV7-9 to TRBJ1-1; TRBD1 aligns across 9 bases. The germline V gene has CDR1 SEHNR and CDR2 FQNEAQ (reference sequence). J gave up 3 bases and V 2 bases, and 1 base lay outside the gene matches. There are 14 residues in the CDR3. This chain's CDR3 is CASSLTGGYTEAFF. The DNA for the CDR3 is TGTGCCAGCAGCTTAACAGGGGGCTACACTGAAGCTTTCTTT.

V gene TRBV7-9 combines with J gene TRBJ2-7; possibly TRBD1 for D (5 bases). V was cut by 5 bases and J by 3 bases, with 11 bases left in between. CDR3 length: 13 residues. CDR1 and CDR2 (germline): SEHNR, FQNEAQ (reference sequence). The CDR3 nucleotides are TGTGCCAGCAGCCAGGGCCAGTACTACGAGCAGTACTTC. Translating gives CASSQGQYYEQYF.

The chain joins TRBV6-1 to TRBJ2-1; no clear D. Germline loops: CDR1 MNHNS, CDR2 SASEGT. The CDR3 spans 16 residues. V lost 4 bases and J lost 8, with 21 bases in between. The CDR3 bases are TGTGCCAGCAGTGCGGCCGGGTCCTGGGCGGTTCATGAGCAGTTCTTC. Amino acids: CASSAAGSWAVHEQFF.

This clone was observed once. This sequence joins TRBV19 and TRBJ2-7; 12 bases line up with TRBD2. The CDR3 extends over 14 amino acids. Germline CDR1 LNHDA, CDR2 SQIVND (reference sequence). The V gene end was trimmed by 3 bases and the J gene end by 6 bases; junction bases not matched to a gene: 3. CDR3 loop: CASSIPGLAGEQYF. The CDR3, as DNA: TGTGCCAGTAGTATCCCGGGACTAGCGGGCGAGCAGTACTTC.

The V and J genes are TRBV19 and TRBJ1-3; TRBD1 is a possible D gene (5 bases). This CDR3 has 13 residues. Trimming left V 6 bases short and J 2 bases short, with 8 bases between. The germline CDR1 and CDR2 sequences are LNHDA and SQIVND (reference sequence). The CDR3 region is CASSGTAGNTIYF. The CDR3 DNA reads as TGTGCCAGTAGCGGGACTGCTGGAAACACCATATATTTT.

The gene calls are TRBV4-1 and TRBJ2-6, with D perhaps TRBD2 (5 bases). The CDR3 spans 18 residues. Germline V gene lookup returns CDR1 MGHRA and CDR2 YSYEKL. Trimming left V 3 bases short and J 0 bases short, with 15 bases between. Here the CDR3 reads CASSQGFVGSSGANVLTF. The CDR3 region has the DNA TGCGCCAGCAGCCAGGGGTTCGTTGGGAGCTCTGGGGCCAACGTCCTGACTTTC.

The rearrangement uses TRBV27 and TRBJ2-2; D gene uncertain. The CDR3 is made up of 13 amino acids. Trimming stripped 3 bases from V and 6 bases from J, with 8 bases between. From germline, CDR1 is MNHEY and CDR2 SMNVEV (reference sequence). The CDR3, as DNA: TGTGCCAGCAGTTTCTGGGTCTCCGGGGAGCTGTTTTTT. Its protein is CASSFWVSGELFF.

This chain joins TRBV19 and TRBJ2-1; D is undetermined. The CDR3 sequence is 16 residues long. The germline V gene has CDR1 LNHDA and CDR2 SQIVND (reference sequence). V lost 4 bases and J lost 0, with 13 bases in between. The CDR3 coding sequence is TGTGCCAGTAGTACTTCAGGCGGAAACTCCTACAATGAGCAGTTCTTC. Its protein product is CASSTSGGNSYNEQFF.

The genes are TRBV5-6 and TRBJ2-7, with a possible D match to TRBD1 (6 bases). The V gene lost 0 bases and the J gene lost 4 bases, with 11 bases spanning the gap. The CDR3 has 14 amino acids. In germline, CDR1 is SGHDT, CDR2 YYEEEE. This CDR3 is CASSLAGAKYEQYF. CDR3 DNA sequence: TGTGCCAGCAGCTTGGCAGGGGCAAAATACGAGCAGTACTTC.

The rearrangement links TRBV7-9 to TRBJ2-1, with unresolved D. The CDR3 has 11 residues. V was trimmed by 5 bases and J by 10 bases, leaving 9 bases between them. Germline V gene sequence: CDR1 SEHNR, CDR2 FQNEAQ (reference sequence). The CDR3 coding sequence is TGTGCCAGCAGCCCCCCCCACGAGCAGTTCTTC. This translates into CASSPPHEQFF. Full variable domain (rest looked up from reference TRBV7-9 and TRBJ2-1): DTGVSQNPRHKITKRGQNVTFRCDPISEHNRLYWYRQTLGQGPEFLTYFQNEAQLEKSRLLSDRFSAERPKGSFSTLEIQRTEQGDSAMYLCASSPPHEQFFGPGTRLTVL.

DNA of the CDR3: TGTGCCAGCAGTGCCGGGACAGGGAATTGGAATCAGCCCCAGCATTTT. This gives the protein CASSAGTGNWNQPQHF. The J gene is TRBJ1-5, the V gene TRBV6-1, with TRBD1 identical over 9 bases. Trimming took 4 bases from V and 4 from J; bases not matched to a gene: 8. Per the germline V gene, CDR1 is MNHNS and CDR2 is SASEGT. The CDR3 is made up of 16 amino acids.

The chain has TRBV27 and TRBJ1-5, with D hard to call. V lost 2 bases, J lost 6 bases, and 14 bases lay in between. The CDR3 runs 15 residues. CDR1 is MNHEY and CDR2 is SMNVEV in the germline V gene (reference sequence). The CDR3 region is CASSLRGAGIQPQHF. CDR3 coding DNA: TGTGCCAGCAGTTTAAGAGGTGCGGGCATTCAGCCCCAGCATTTT.

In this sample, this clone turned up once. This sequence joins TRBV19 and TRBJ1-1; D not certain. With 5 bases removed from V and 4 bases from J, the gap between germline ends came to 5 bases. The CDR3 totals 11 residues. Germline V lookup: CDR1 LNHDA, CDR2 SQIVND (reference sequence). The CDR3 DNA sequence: TGTGCCAGTAGTGATGGCACTGAAGCTTTCTTT. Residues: CASSDGTEAFF.

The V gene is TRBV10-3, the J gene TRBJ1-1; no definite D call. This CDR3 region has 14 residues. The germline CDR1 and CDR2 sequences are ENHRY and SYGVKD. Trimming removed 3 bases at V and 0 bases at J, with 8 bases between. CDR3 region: CAISESELNTEAFF. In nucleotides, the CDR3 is TGTGCCATCAGTGAATCAGAGCTGAACACTGAAGCTTTCTTT.

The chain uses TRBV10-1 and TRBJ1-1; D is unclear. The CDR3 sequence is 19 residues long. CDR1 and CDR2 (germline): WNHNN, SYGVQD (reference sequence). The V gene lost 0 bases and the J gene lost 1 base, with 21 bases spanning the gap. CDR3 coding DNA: TGCGCCAGCAGTGAGTCCTTATACCAGGATCGGGGTGCGAACACTGAAGCTTTCTTT. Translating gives CASSESLYQDRGANTEAFF.

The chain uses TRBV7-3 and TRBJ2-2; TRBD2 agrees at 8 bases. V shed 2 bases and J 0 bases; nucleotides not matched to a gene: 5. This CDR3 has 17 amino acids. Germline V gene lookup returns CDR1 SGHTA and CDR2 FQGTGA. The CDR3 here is CASSLLLAGTNTGELFF. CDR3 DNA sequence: TGTGCCAGCAGCTTATTGCTAGCGGGCACGAACACCGGGGAGCTGTTTTTT. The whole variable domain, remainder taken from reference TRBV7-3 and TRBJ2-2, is GAGVSQTPSNKVTEKGKYVELRCDPISGHTALYWYRQSLGQGPEFLIYFQGTGAADDSGLPNDRFFAVRPEGSVSTLKIQRTERGDSAVYLCASSLLLAGTNTGELFFGEGSRLTVL.

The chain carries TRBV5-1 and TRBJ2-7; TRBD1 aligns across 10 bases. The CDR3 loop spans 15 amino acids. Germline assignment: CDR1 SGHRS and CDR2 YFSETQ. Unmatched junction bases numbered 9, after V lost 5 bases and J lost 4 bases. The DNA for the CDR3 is TGCGCCAGCAGACTGACAGGGGGCGCCTATTACGAGCAGTACTTC. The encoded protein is CASRLTGGAYYEQYF.

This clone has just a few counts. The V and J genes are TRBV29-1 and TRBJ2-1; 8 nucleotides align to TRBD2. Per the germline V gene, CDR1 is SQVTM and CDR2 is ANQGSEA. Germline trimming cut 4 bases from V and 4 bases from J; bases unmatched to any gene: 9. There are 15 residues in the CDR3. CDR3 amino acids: CSVVWETSVYNEQFF. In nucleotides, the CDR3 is TGCAGCGTTGTGTGGGAGACTAGCGTATACAATGAGCAGTTCTTC.

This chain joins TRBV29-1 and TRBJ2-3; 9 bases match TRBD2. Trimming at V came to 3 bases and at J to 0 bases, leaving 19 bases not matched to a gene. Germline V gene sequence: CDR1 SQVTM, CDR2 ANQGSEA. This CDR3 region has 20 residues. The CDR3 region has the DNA TGCAGCGTTGAGGATTTCGACCTAGCGGGGTCGAGATTTAGCACAGATACGCAGTATTTT. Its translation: CSVEDFDLAGSRFSTDTQYF.

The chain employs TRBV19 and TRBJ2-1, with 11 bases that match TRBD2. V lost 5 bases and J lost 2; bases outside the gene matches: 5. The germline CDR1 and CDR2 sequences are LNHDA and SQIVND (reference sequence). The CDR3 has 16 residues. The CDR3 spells CASSYPGLAAYNEQFF. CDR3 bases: TGTGCCAGTAGTTACCCGGGACTAGCGGCCTACAATGAGCAGTTCTTC.

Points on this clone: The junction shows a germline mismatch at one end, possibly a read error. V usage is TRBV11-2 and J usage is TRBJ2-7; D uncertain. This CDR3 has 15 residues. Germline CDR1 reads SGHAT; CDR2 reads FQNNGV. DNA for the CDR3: TGTGCAAGCAGCTTAGCCGGAGTCGTCGGGTGGGAGCAGTACTTC. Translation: CASSLAGVVGWEQYF. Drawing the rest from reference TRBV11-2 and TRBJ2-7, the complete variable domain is EAGVAQSPRYKIIEKRQSVAFWCNPISGHATLYWYQQILGQGPKLLIQFQNNGVVDDSQLPKDRFSAERLKGVDSTLKIQPAKLEDSAVYLCASSLAGVVGWEQYFGPGTRLTVT.